Listed here are 24 T cell receptor beta chains from one sample, sequenced in a study of regulatory T cells in long-lasting Graves disease. Described time point: newly diagnosed GD, antithyroid drugs for less than 3 months. The TCR library was prepared using RNA isolated from PBMCs. For TCR beta, libraries came from iRepertoire HTBI primers and Arm-PCR of CDR3 regions. Using its own MiXCR run on the multiplex PCR reads, TCRdb lists one record per CDR3 protein. This table holds around 420,000 distinct CDR3 sequences, about 15% found once. This sample was also put to use in a study of T cells in Graves' hyperthyroidism and ophthalmopathy.

Specimen: peripheral blood mononuclear cells (PBMCs), collected at new diagnosis, from a patient treated with antithyroid drugs. The receptors were gathered from a woman aged 35 to 49 with Graves disease.

This clonotype appeared many times. This sequence joins TRBV7-9 and TRBJ2-5; D might be TRBD2 (5 bases). The V end lost 5 bases, the J end lost 3 bases, and 16 bases lay between the germline ends. This CDR3 comprises 15 residues. The V gene's germline CDR1 is SEHNR and CDR2 FQNEAQ (reference sequence). This chain's CDR3 is CASSDRRLAKETQYF. CDR3 sequence (DNA): TGTGCCAGCAGCGACCGCCGCCTAGCCAAAGAGACCCAGTACTTC. Filled out from reference TRBV7-9 and TRBJ2-5, the complete variable domain reads DTGVSQNPRHKITKRGQNVTFRCDPISEHNRLYWYRQTLGQGPEFLTYFQNEAQLEKSRLLSDRFSAERPKGSFSTLEIQRTEQGDSAMYLCASSDRRLAKETQYFGPGTRLLVL.

Many counts were recorded for this clonotype. CDR3 sequence: CASTETGPNNYGYTF. In DNA form, the CDR3 reads TGTGCCAGTACCGAAACAGGACCGAATAACTATGGCTACACCTTC. The chain recombines TRBV19 with TRBJ1-2, with D maybe TRBD1 (5 bases). Germline loops: CDR1 LNHDA, CDR2 SQIVND (reference sequence). The CDR3 length is 15 residues. V lost 7 bases and J lost 1, with 16 bases in between.

In this sample, this clonotype turned up a few times. It may be a read error: a sequence one base away is much more abundant. The J gene is TRBJ1-5, the V gene TRBV11-2, with TRBD1 as a possible D gene (5 bases). Germline V gene data show CDR1 as SGHAT and CDR2 as FQNNGV. This CDR3 region has 13 residues. CDR3 residues: CVSSPTGLEPQHF. The CDR3 DNA reads TGTGTCAGCAGCCCAACAGGACTGGAGCCCCAGCATTTT.

In this sample, this clonotype turned up many times. V is TRBV9 and J is TRBJ2-6; the D is unclear. The V end was cut by 0 bases, the J end by 1 base, with 11 bases between. Per the germline V gene, CDR1 is SGDLS and CDR2 is YYNGEE. This CDR3 spans 17 amino acids. The CDR3 nucleotides read TGTGCCAGCAGCGTAGAGCCCCAGTGGTCTGGGGCCAACGTCCTGACTTTC. Amino acid sequence: CASSVEPQWSGANVLTF.

In this sample, this clonotype turned up many times. The chain combines TRBV27 with TRBJ1-3, with TRBD1 identical over 7 bases. Trimming cost V 0 bases and J 0 bases; bases outside gene matches: 8. This CDR3 contains 18 residues. Germline CDR1 and CDR2: MNHEY and SMNVEV (reference sequence). Here the CDR3 DNA reads TGTGCCAGCAGTTTATCGGTCCAGGGGGTAACCTCTGGAAACACCATATATTTT. Translated: CASSLSVQGVTSGNTIYF.

V usage is TRBV11-2 and J usage is TRBJ1-6, with 7 bases identical to TRBD1. This CDR3 is built from 14 residues. The germline V gene encodes CDR1 SGHAT and CDR2 FQNNGV. Trimming cost V 5 bases and J 10 bases; bases outside gene matches: 8. The CDR3 sequence: CASSRRTGESPLHF. In DNA form, the CDR3 reads TGTGCCAGCAGCCGTCGGACAGGCGAATCACCCCTCCACTTT.

A few counts support this clonotype. The chain employs TRBV5-1 and TRBJ2-7; 7 bases line up with TRBD1. V lost 4 bases, J lost 3 bases, and 13 bases stayed unmatched. The CDR3 has 16 residues. Looked up from germline, CDR1 is SGHRS and CDR2 is YFSETQ. CDR3 nucleotides: TGCGCCAGCAGCCCCCGTCCCACCGGGACAGACTACGAGCAGTACTTC. This translates into CASSPRPTGTDYEQYF.

This clonotype has a count of ten or more. The chain recombines TRBV11-2 with TRBJ2-3; 7 bases align to TRBD2. CDR1 is SGHAT and CDR2 is FQNNGV in the germline V gene. The CDR3 extends over 15 amino acids. V was pared by 0 bases and J by 6 bases, with 6 bases of the junction left unmatched. The CDR3 nucleotides are TGTGCCAGCAGCTTAGATGGAGCGGGGTGGGATACGCAGTATTTT. Translated: CASSLDGAGWDTQYF.

This clonotype was picked up many times. The rearrangement joins TRBV7-2 to TRBJ2-7; 15 nucleotides align to TRBD2. This CDR3 contains 17 residues. Germline CDR1 SGHTA, CDR2 FQGNSA. Trimming took 3 bases from V and 4 from J; bases not matched to a gene: 7. The chain's CDR3 is CASSFGLAGGPIYEQYF. The CDR3 nucleotides read TGTGCCAGCAGCTTCGGACTAGCGGGAGGGCCGATATACGAGCAGTACTTC.

This chain joins TRBV20-1 and TRBJ1-6, with 9 bases that match TRBD1. The V gene end was trimmed by 3 bases and the J gene end by 8 bases; junction bases not matched to a gene: 8. This CDR3 spans 15 amino acids. Germline-derived CDR1 and CDR2 are DFQATT and SNEGSKA (reference sequence). The CDR3 DNA sequence: TGCAGTGCTAGGGAACAGGGGGCGAGGTATTCACCCCTCCACTTT. Its translation: CSAREQGARYSPLHF.

For this clonotype: A read error is likely here: a far larger clone is one base away. The chain is built from TRBV5-8 and TRBJ2-3; 11 positions match TRBD1. Per germline, CDR1 SGHTS and CDR2 YDEGEE. CDR3 size: 14 residues. The CDR3 sequence: CASSSGQGAWTRYF. CDR3 in DNA: TGTGCCAGCAGTTCCGGACAGGGGGCTTGGACCCGGTACTTC.

At least ten counts were recorded for this clonotype. This chain joins TRBV3-1 and TRBJ2-2, with D possibly being TRBD2 (6 bases). V lost 4 bases to trimming and J lost 5 bases, with 14 bases between them. Germline V gene sequence: CDR1 LGHDT, CDR2 YNNKEL (reference sequence). The CDR3 is 15 residues long. The chain's CDR3 is CASSRTLGGTGELFF. In DNA form, the CDR3 reads TGTGCCAGCAGCCGGACCCTTGGGGGGACCGGGGAGCTGTTTTTT.

This clonotype was recorded at least ten times. The chain carries TRBV20-1 and TRBJ2-3, with D possibly being TRBD1 or TRBD2 (5 bases each). Germline CDR1 and CDR2: DFQATT and SNEGSKA (reference sequence). V dropped 5 bases and J dropped 2 bases, with 5 bases sitting between them. The CDR3 covers 11 residues. This CDR3 is CSAGTTDTQYF. CDR3 DNA: TGCAGTGCTGGGACCACAGATACGCAGTATTTT.

Only a few counts were recorded for this clonotype. The V gene is TRBV20-1, the J gene TRBJ1-5; TRBD1 is a possible D gene (6 bases). The CDR3 sequence is 13 residues long. The ends were cut back, 4 bases at V and 2 bases at J, with 9 bases in the middle. CDR1 and CDR2 (germline): DFQATT, SNEGSKA (reference sequence). The CDR3 nucleotides are TGCAGTGCTACAGGGGATGGCAATCAGCCCCAGCATTTT. Protein sequence: CSATGDGNQPQHF.

The chain couples TRBV6-5 to TRBJ1-4; D unresolved. V gave up 0 bases and J gave up 5 bases, with 13 bases separating them. The CDR3 extends over 16 amino acids. Germline assignment: CDR1 MNHEY and CDR2 SVGAGI. Written as DNA, the CDR3 is TGTGCCAGCAGTTACTCGACGGCGGACCTAAATGAAAAACTGTTTTTT. The encoded protein is CASSYSTADLNEKLFF.

There are many counts of this clonotype. The V and J genes are TRBV6-1 and TRBJ1-5; no definite D call. CDR1 and CDR2 (germline): MNHNS, SASEGT. The ends were cut back, 8 bases at V and 5 bases at J, with 13 bases in the middle. CDR3 length equals 13 residues. CDR3 protein: CASGAREDQPQHF. The CDR3 bases are TGTGCCAGCGGCGCGAGGGAAGATCAGCCCCAGCATTTT.

This clonotype was detected many times. This chain uses TRBV3-1 with TRBJ1-6; D gene unclear. Germline lookup yields CDR1 LGHDT and CDR2 YNNKEL (reference sequence). This CDR3 contains 16 residues. V was shortened by 1 base and J by 6 bases, with 13 bases between the two germline ends. The CDR3 reads CASSQGPGGRNSPLHF. The CDR3 coding sequence is TGTGCCAGCAGCCAAGGACCCGGAGGTCGTAATTCACCCCTCCACTTT. Looking up the rest from reference TRBV3-1 and TRBJ1-6 gives the full variable domain: DTAVSQTPKYLVTQMGNDKSIKCEQNLGHDTMYWYKQDSKKFLKIMFSYNNKELIINETVPNRFSPKSPDKAHLNLHINSLELGDSAVYFCASSQGPGGRNSPLHFGNGTRLTVT.

This clonotype was counted ten times or more. The chain joins TRBV12-5 to TRBJ2-3; D might be TRBD2 (6 bases). The V and J ends lost 0 bases and 0 bases respectively, with 10 bases between them. The CDR3 length is 16 residues. Germline V gene lookup returns CDR1 LGHNT and CDR2 FRNRAP. The CDR3 protein is CASGLVLSGSTDTQYF. The CDR3, as DNA: TGTGCTAGTGGTTTGGTACTGAGCGGGAGCACAGATACGCAGTATTTT. Supplemented by reference TRBV12-5 and TRBJ2-3, the full variable domain reads DARVTQTPRHKVTEMGQEVTMRCQPILGHNTVFWYRQTMMQGLELLAYFRNRAPLDDSGMPKDRFSAEMPDATLATLKIQPSEPRDSAVYFCASGLVLSGSTDTQYFGPGTRLTVL.

The chain has TRBV4-1 and TRBJ1-6, with 9 bases lining up with TRBD1. V was clipped by 0 bases and J by 6 bases; unmatched bases: 9. The germline V gene encodes CDR1 MGHRA and CDR2 YSYEKL. The CDR3 contains 18 residues. The CDR3 here is CASSQEGVPGQGNSPLHF. The DNA for the CDR3 is TGCGCCAGCAGCCAAGAAGGGGTCCCGGGACAGGGTAATTCACCCCTCCACTTT.

This clonotype appeared many times. This sequence joins TRBV10-3 and TRBJ2-7, with 8 nucleotides matching TRBD1. Per the germline V gene, CDR1 is ENHRY and CDR2 is SYGVKD. V lost 0 bases and J lost 6; bases outside the gene matches: 10. The CDR3 is 16 residues long. CDR3 sequence reads: CAISESKGQGFPEQYF. The CDR3 DNA follows: TGTGCCATCAGTGAGTCAAAAGGACAGGGTTTTCCCGAGCAGTACTTC.

The chain joins TRBV3-1 to TRBJ2-1; D ambiguous. Per germline, CDR1 LGHDT and CDR2 YNNKEL (reference sequence). V lost 4 bases and J 9 bases, leaving 13 bases between the germline ends. The CDR3 length is 13 residues. The CDR3 sequence: CASSLGPIGEQFF. The CDR3 DNA reads TGTGCCAGCAGCCTAGGGCCCATCGGTGAGCAGTTCTTC.

In this sample, this clonotype turned up many times. The chain joins TRBV2 to TRBJ2-7; D may correspond to TRBD1 or TRBD2 (7 bases each). The germline V gene encodes CDR1 SNHLY and CDR2 FYNNEI. Trimming took off 3 bases at V and 5 bases at J, with 14 bases between the two ends. CDR3 size: 14 residues. The CDR3 coding sequence is TGTGCCAGCAGTGATCCTTCAGGGGGGGACGAGCAGTACTTC. Its protein is CASSDPSGGDEQYF.

A word on this clonotype: This may come from a read error, since a much larger clone is one base off. The chain is built from TRBV20-1 and TRBJ2-1, with D maybe TRBD2 (6 bases). The CDR3 covers 12 residues. Germline V gene sequence: CDR1 DFQATT, CDR2 SNEGSKA (reference sequence). Trimming cost V 3 bases and J 12 bases, with 15 bases left between them. CDR3 nucleotide sequence: TGCAGTGCTAGTAGCGGCCGAGATGGGCAGTTCTTC. This gives the protein CSASSGRDGQFF.

This clonotype was detected ten times or more. The V gene is TRBV7-2, the J gene TRBJ1-1; D gene unclear. V was pared by 7 bases and J by 5 bases, with 14 bases between. The CDR3 spans 13 residues. Germline V gene data show CDR1 as SGHTA and CDR2 as FQGNSA. In DNA, the CDR3 is TGTGCCAGCAACCTAGACGGCCTGACTGAAGCTTTCTTT. Translating gives CASNLDGLTEAFF.